The 32 T cell receptor beta chains given below trace back to one sample, sequenced in a study of blood T cells in healthy people across ages. The authors ran a second PCR of about 6 to 11 cycles using a sample-barcoded 5' primer and a J-beta primer mix. TCRdb passed the 5' RACE reads through MiXCR, listing each CDR3 protein once. There are roughly 680,000 distinct CDR3 sequences in the sample; under 65% occur only once, and around an eighth lies in the top ten. The sequenced sample consisted of blood. Every receptor here comes from a woman aged 80 or over in good health.

The rearrangement links TRBV6-1 to TRBJ2-3; D is unclear. CDR1 and CDR2 (germline): MNHNS, SASEGT. Trimming left V 1 base short and J 0 bases short, with 8 bases between. This CDR3 spans 15 amino acids. The CDR3 DNA follows: TGTGCCAGCAGTGAAGGGTGGCTCAGCACAGATACGCAGTATTTT. Protein product: CASSEGWLSTDTQYF.

At least ten counts were recorded for this clonotype. The V gene is TRBV9, the J gene TRBJ2-3; TRBD2 might be the D (5 bases). The CDR3 consists of 15 residues. V shed 1 base and J shed 0 bases, with 9 bases lying between them. Germline V gives CDR1 SGDLS, CDR2 YYNGEE. CDR3 sequence: CASSVTGGSTDTQYF. The CDR3 DNA sequence: TGTGCCAGCAGCGTAACGGGCGGGAGCACAGATACGCAGTATTTT.

DNA for the CDR3: TGTGCCACCAAGCAAGGAGACTACGAGCAGTACTTC. Protein sequence: CATKQGDYEQYF. The chain has TRBV28 and TRBJ2-5, with D unclear. The J call is in doubt because the DNA end fits TRBJ2-7 better. The CDR3 extends over 12 amino acids. Germline V gene data show CDR1 as MDHEN and CDR2 as SYDVKM.

The gene calls are TRBV4-3 and TRBJ2-3, with D perhaps matching TRBD2 (6 bases). The CDR3 consists of 15 residues. Deletions cut 4 bases from V and 6 bases from J, with 17 bases between. Germline CDR1 is LGHNA and CDR2 is YSLEER. In nucleotides, the CDR3 is TGCGCCAGCAGCCGCGCGCGGGGAAGGGAGGATACGCAGTATTTT. Translated, it gives CASSRARGREDTQYF.

CDR3 nucleotides: TGTGCCAGCAGTCCCTGGACAGGGACTTCGTTGTACACCTTC. This sequence encodes CASSPWTGTSLYTF. The chain has TRBV27 and TRBJ1-2; TRBD1 agrees at 8 bases. CDR3 length: 14 amino acids. Germline V gene lookup returns CDR1 MNHEY and CDR2 SMNVEV (reference sequence). The V gene end was trimmed by 5 bases and the J gene end by 11 bases; junction bases not matched to a gene: 13.

About this clonotype: Sequence at one end of the junction differs from germline and may be a read error. The chain has TRBV6-6 and TRBJ2-5; no reliable D call. The CDR3 has 12 residues. Germline assignment: CDR1 MNHNY and CDR2 SVGAGI (reference sequence). CDR3 coding DNA: TGTGCCAGCGGTTATAGGCAAGAGACCCAGTACTTC. Translating it yields CASGYRQETQYF.

This clonotype has a count of ten or more. This chain connects TRBV5-1 to TRBJ1-1; TRBD1 agrees at 8 bases. CDR3 length equals 14 residues. Germline CDR1 SGHRS, CDR2 YFSETQ. Unmatched junction bases numbered 3, after V lost 2 bases and J lost 3 bases. This chain's CDR3 is CASSFQGADTEAFF. As DNA, the CDR3 is TGCGCCAGCAGCTTTCAGGGGGCGGACACTGAAGCTTTCTTT.

The gene calls are TRBV12-3 or TRBV12-4 and TRBJ1-2; no definite D call. The CDR3 runs to 14 residues. The germline V and J ends were trimmed by 5 bases and 4 bases, with 14 bases remaining between them. The CDR3, as DNA: TGTGCCAGCAGTAAACAAGGGTTAGGCTATGGCTACACCTTC. Residues: CASSKQGLGYGYTF.

The V and J genes are TRBV7-9 and TRBJ2-2; no definite D call. From germline, CDR1 is SEHNR and CDR2 FQNEAQ (reference sequence). CDR3 length equals 13 residues. V lost 2 bases and J lost 4, with 5 bases in between. This CDR3 is CASSLFFTGELFF. In DNA, the CDR3 is TGTGCCAGCAGCTTATTCTTCACCGGGGAGCTGTTTTTT.

The chain joins TRBV6-2 or TRBV6-3 to TRBJ2-1; 7 bases match TRBD1. CDR3 length equals 13 residues. V shed 6 bases, J shed 6 bases, and the junction held 5 bases outside the gene matches. Germline CDR1 and CDR2: MNHEY and SVGEGT. CDR3 sequence: CASSDRAGNEQFF. The CDR3 region has the DNA TGTGCCAGCAGCGACAGGGCGGGCAATGAGCAGTTCTTC.

The rearrangement uses TRBV29-1 and TRBJ2-4; 11 bases are a match to TRBD2. TRBJ2-5 explains the end of the DNA better; the J call may be wrong. The CDR3 consists of 14 residues. The germline gives CDR1 SQVTM, CDR2 ANQGSEA. CDR3 DNA sequence: TGCAGCGTTGAAGGTGGGACTAGCGGAGAGACCCAGTACTTC. This codes for CSVEGGTSGETQYF.

This clonotype was detected many times. This rearrangement joins TRBV7-9 to TRBJ2-1; 9 bases line up with TRBD1. The CDR3 is 16 residues long. Germline lookup yields CDR1 SEHNR and CDR2 FQNEAQ (reference sequence). The junction had 11 bases not matched to a gene; V was cut back by 5 bases and J by 6 bases. CDR3 sequence: CASSLLGQGVGNEQFF. CDR3 DNA sequence: TGTGCCAGCAGCCTCCTGGGACAGGGTGTCGGCAATGAGCAGTTCTTC.

This clonotype was observed many times. The chain couples TRBV10-3 to TRBJ1-2; D gene uncertain. With 0 bases removed from V and 4 bases from J, the gap between germline ends came to 12 bases. CDR1 and CDR2 (germline): ENHRY, SYGVKD. This CDR3 is built from 15 residues. The CDR3 sequence: CAISESGNSAYGYTF. Here the CDR3 DNA reads TGTGCCATCAGTGAGTCGGGGAATTCGGCCTATGGCTACACCTTC.

This clonotype was seen repeatedly, ten times or more. The V call is TRBV12-3 or TRBV12-4, the J call TRBJ2-1, with TRBD2 matching 13 bases. Trimming at V came to 5 bases and at J to 7 bases, leaving 8 bases not matched to a gene. The CDR3 has 16 residues. CDR3 sequence: CASSLTGTSGMNEQFF. In DNA form, the CDR3 reads TGTGCCAGCAGTCTCACCGGGACTAGCGGGATGAATGAGCAGTTCTTC.

V gene TRBV6-6 combines with J gene TRBJ1-6; 9 bases line up with TRBD1. V was clipped by 5 bases and J by 6 bases; unmatched bases: 8. CDR3 length: 16 residues. Per the germline V gene, CDR1 is MNHNY and CDR2 is SVGAGI (reference sequence). The CDR3 region has the DNA TGTGCCAGCAGTCGCCGCGGGACAGGGCTTAATTCACCCCTCCACTTT. It encodes CASSRRGTGLNSPLHF.

This clonotype was picked up a small number of times. The V call is TRBV18, the J call TRBJ2-3; tentative D call: TRBD2 (5 bases). The ends were cut back, 6 bases at V and 0 bases at J, with 10 bases in the middle. Germline CDR1 KGHSH, CDR2 LQKENI. The CDR3 consists of 14 residues. DNA of the CDR3: TGTGCCAGCTCGACACTAGACAGCACAGATACGCAGTATTTT. Its protein is CASSTLDSTDTQYF. The full variable domain, completed using reference TRBV18 and TRBJ2-3, is NAGVMQNPRHLVRRRGQEARLRCSPMKGHSHVYWYRQLPEEGLKFMVYLQKENIIDESGMPKERFSAEFPKEGPSILRIQQVVRGDSAAYFCASSTLDSTDTQYFGPGTRLTVL.

This rearrangement joins TRBV3-1 to TRBJ2-1; 9 nucleotides agree with TRBD2. Germline CDR1 reads LGHDT; CDR2 reads YNNKEL (reference sequence). V shed 1 base, J shed 5 bases, and the junction held 6 bases outside the gene matches. CDR3 length equals 16 residues. In DNA form, the CDR3 reads TGTGCCAGCAGCCAAGTGAATCCTAGCGGGGACAATGAGCAGTTCTTC. Translation: CASSQVNPSGDNEQFF.

This clonotype was observed at least ten times. The J gene is TRBJ2-3, the V gene TRBV20-1, with a tentative D call TRBD2 (6 bases). Trimming shortened V by 0 bases and J by 1 base, and 11 bases separated the two germline ends. CDR1 and CDR2 from the germline V gene are DFQATT and SNEGSKA (reference sequence). CDR3 length equals 15 residues. This CDR3 is CSARDRRLGTDTQYF. CDR3 in DNA: TGCAGTGCTAGAGATAGGAGACTAGGCACAGATACGCAGTATTTT.

V gene TRBV28 combines with J gene TRBJ2-2; possibly TRBD2 for D (5 bases). V was shortened by 2 bases and J by 6 bases, with 13 bases between the two germline ends. The CDR3 has 15 amino acids. Germline-derived CDR1 and CDR2 are MDHEN and SYDVKM. This chain's CDR3 is CASSLAASRPGELFF. The CDR3 nucleotides are TGTGCCAGCAGTTTAGCCGCTAGCAGACCCGGGGAGCTGTTTTTT.

This clonotype was counted many times. The genes are TRBV27 and TRBJ2-1, with TRBD2 matching 15 bases. Losses at the gene ends were 10 bases for V and 4 bases for J; bases not matched to a gene: 8. The length of the CDR3 is 16 residues. From germline, CDR1 is MNHEY and CDR2 SMNVEV (reference sequence). CDR3 in amino acids: CATTGLAGGGYNEQFF. CDR3 coding DNA: TGTGCCACAACGGGACTAGCGGGAGGAGGGTACAATGAGCAGTTCTTC.

This clonotype was found once. A much larger clone lies a single base off, so this may be a read error. This chain links TRBV30 with TRBJ2-1, with D perhaps assigned TRBD1 or TRBD2 (5 bases each). This CDR3 spans 15 amino acids. Germline CDR1 GTSNPN, CDR2 SVGIG (reference sequence). V was trimmed by 2 bases and J by 13 bases, leaving 24 bases between them. CDR3 coding DNA: TGTGCCTGGAGTTTTGGTCTAGTGGGGGAAGAGACCCAGTTCTTC. Translating it yields CAWSFGLVGEETQFF.

The sample holds one count of this clonotype. The genes are TRBV4-2 and TRBJ2-3; 7 nucleotides agree with TRBD2. Germline CDR1 and CDR2: LGHNA and YNFKEQ. CDR3 length: 14 residues. J was trimmed by 6 bases and V by 0 bases; bases with no gene match: 3. The CDR3 nucleotides read TGTGCCAGCAGCCAAGAGGCGGGGGTTGATACGCAGTATTTT. It codes for CASSQEAGVDTQYF.

Notes on this clonotype: A much more abundant neighbour one base away suggests this may be a read error. The chain combines TRBV29-1 with TRBJ2-1; TRBD2 aligns across 7 bases. Per germline, CDR1 SQVTM and CDR2 ANQGSEA. This CDR3 has 12 residues. This chain's CDR3 is CIGRAGHNEQFF. In DNA, the CDR3 is TGCATCGGACGAGCGGGGCACAATGAGCAGTTCTTC.

The rearrangement links TRBV9 to TRBJ2-1; weak D call: TRBD2 (5 bases). The J call may not be correct, given that the DNA end is closer to TRBJ2-7. CDR3 length equals 16 residues. Germline CDR1 is SGDLS and CDR2 is YYNGEE. The CDR3 loop reads CASSVGRLDPYNEQYF. The CDR3 DNA sequence: TGTGCCAGCAGCGTAGGGAGGCTCGATCCCTACAATGAGCAGTACTTC.

As to this clonotype: A much larger clone lies a single base off, so this may be a read error. This chain uses TRBV12-3 or TRBV12-4 with TRBJ2-3; D is perhaps TRBD1 (5 bases). CDR3 size: 17 residues. V was pared by 7 bases and J by 0 bases, with 20 bases between. The CDR3 protein is CASTLGPARGSTDTQYF. CDR3 DNA: TGTGCCAGCACCCTGGGGCCAGCGAGAGGTAGCACAGATACGCAGTATTTT.

This clonotype has ten or more counts. The V gene is TRBV28, the J gene TRBJ2-3, with D possibly being TRBD2 (10 bases). Per germline, CDR1 MDHEN and CDR2 SYDVKM. V was trimmed by 10 bases and J by 2 bases, leaving 25 bases between them. The CDR3 spans 17 residues. CDR3 in amino acids: CAIKTGGSGRSTDTQYF. The CDR3 DNA reads TGTGCCATCAAGACAGGGGGTAGCGGGAGGTCCACAGATACGCAGTATTTT. The full variable domain, with the rest looked up from reference TRBV28 and TRBJ2-3, is DVKVTQSSRYLVKRTGEKVFLECVQDMDHENMFWYRQDPGLGLRLIYFSYDVKMKEKGDIPEGYSVSREKKERFSLILESASTNQTSMYLCAIKTGGSGRSTDTQYFGPGTRLTVL.

This clonotype occurred a few times. V usage is TRBV5-6 and J usage is TRBJ2-4; maybe TRBD2 (6 bases). Germline V gives CDR1 SGHDT, CDR2 YYEEEE. This CDR3 region has 14 residues. Trimming removed 4 bases from V and 2 bases from J, with 10 bases in between. Here the CDR3 reads CASSLGGTKNIQYF. The CDR3 nucleotides read TGTGCCAGCAGCCTCGGGGGAACCAAAAACATTCAGTACTTC.

V is TRBV9 and J is TRBJ2-2; TRBD1 aligns across 7 bases. J lost 4 bases, V lost 4 bases, and 10 bases had no gene match. CDR1 and CDR2 from the germline V gene are SGDLS and YYNGEE. This CDR3 has 16 residues. CDR3 DNA sequence: TGTGCCAGCAGCACCACGACAGGGCTAGGCACCGGGGAGCTGTTTTTT. Translated, it gives CASSTTTGLGTGELFF.

This clonotype was observed a few times. A much larger clone lies one base from this, so it may be a read error. Written as DNA, the CDR3 is TGCGCCAGCAGCCGCATCGCAGGGGGCGCATGGGATGAGCAGTACTTC. Translated: CASSRIAGGAWDEQYF. The chain uses TRBV5-1 and TRBJ2-5; 8 nucleotides align to TRBD1. J was trimmed by 11 bases and V by 4 bases; bases with no gene match: 19. CDR3 length equals 16 residues. Germline V CDR1 and CDR2: SGHRS, YFSETQ.

This clonotype was seen many times. The rearrangement links TRBV7-2 to TRBJ2-1; D is ambiguous. The CDR3 contains 12 residues. Trimming removed 3 bases at V and 4 bases at J, with 4 bases between. From germline, CDR1 is SGHTA and CDR2 FQGNSA. DNA for the CDR3: TGTGCCAGCAGCTTCCCTTACAATGAGCAGTTCTTC. The encoded protein is CASSFPYNEQFF. The complete variable domain, with remaining parts taken from reference TRBV7-2 and TRBJ2-1, reads GAGVSQSPSNKVTEKGKDVELRCDPISGHTALYWYRQSLGQGLEFLIYFQGNSAPDKSGLPSDRFSAERTGGSVSTLTIQRTQQEDSAVYLCASSFPYNEQFFGPGTRLTVL.

This clonotype was seen repeatedly, ten times or more. V gene TRBV30 combines with J gene TRBJ1-2; unclear D gene. The CDR3 extends over 12 amino acids. V lost 3 bases to trimming and J lost 4 bases, with 9 bases between them. Germline V gene lookup returns CDR1 GTSNPN and CDR2 SVGIG (reference sequence). The CDR3 region is CAWSPTGYGYTF. DNA of the CDR3: TGTGCCTGGAGCCCTACGGGCTATGGCTACACCTTC.

V is TRBV20-1 and J is TRBJ1-6; a weak D match, TRBD1 (6 bases). The CDR3 spans 14 residues. V was trimmed by 3 bases and J by 9 bases, leaving 15 bases between them. The germline CDR1 and CDR2 sequences are DFQATT and SNEGSKA (reference sequence). CDR3 region: CSASSQQGFSPLHF. The CDR3 nucleotides are TGCAGTGCTAGTTCCCAACAGGGTTTTTCACCCCTCCACTTT.